This record covers a single T cell receptor (beta chain). This clonotype was seen only a few times. The antigen it binds to is not known. No quality values exist for individual bases; no much larger clone is one base distant. The entry originates in a study of T cell repertoires in cytomegalovirus infection (dated by TCRdb to between 2018 and 2021). With regard to the full study: Because public TCR beta signatures pointed to carriage of CMV infection together with the matching HLA type, the HLA type of each donor mattered for the analysis.

Overall study results and their limits: Carriers of CMV infection plus the relevant HLA type were discriminated by the cumulative frequency of public TCR beta family members in the study cohort and in an independent roughly 400-donor cohort. In the ex vivo response, HLA-C-restricted CMV-specific TCR beta clonotypes were dominant, and in two of eight donors the single most frequent clonotype came from this HLA-C-restricted group.

Inclusive of the bounding cysteine and phenylalanine, the CDR3 is 13 residues long. Only the CDR3 region is kept as DNA, spanning 39 bases read in frame from base 1. A distance of 14 bases separates the germline ends of V and J, which lose 7 bases and 5 bases respectively. The germline V gene sets CDR1 to SGHAT and CDR2 to FQNNGV. Sequencing took place on an Illumina HiSeq 1500. TCRdb redid the processing of the public reads, applying fastp at Q25 and MiXCR, and retained in-frame beta chains. One record per CDR3 amino acid sequence lists the most common genes and DNA. The sample table shows some 100,000 distinct CDR3 sequences, and less than 25% are seen once. The ten most abundant clones make up around 40% of the sample.

The receptor comes from a human donor in good health (CMV status not recorded). Some clones in this sample may be carry-over from other donors' samples. The sample consisted of CD8+ T cells from PBMCs. The chain is assembled from TRBV11-2 and TRBJ1-1; the D segment could be TRBD1, given 5 matching bases. The bases are TGTGCCAGCATTTCAGGGAAGGGGACTGAAGCTTTCTTT. It specifies CASISGKGTEAFF.